This T cell receptor (beta chain) was recovered during a study of monozygotic twins with inflammatory bowel disease. This CDR3 has 16 amino acids. Germline loops: CDR1 MNHEY, CDR2 SMNVEV (reference sequence). A word on this clonotype: What it binds is unknown.

General observations from the study: Relative to healthy twins, IBD patients had fewer clonotypes in common with others, a gap that was especially apparent with disease activity. No repertoire similarity difference was seen between concordant and discordant twins; power was possibly limited.

UMIs that had a 6-nucleotide sample barcode were put in using template switching. With the 5' RACE reads reprocessed, TCRdb shows one record per CDR3 protein and no DNA. The sample features over 100,000 distinct CDR3 sequences, with around 12% in its top ten. No T cells were sorted before total RNA was taken from whole blood. Sequenced sample: blood. The J gene is TRBJ1-2, the V gene TRBV27; checking the TCRdb D call of TRBD1 is not possible without DNA. The origin of this receptor is a human donor with ulcerative colitis or Crohn's disease, or a healthy co-twin of an affected twin (not recorded which). The CDR3 spells CASSLNGAGANYGYTF.